The entry that follows covers one T cell receptor beta chain sequence. As yet, its antigen is unknown. The data are from a study of T cell responses to AZD1222 COVID-19 vaccine. Findings of the study overall: Of the AZD1222 recipients, only 5 to 7 were seropositive at baseline.

From germline, CDR1 is MNHEY and CDR2 SMNVEV (reference sequence). The CDR3 extends over 16 amino acids. V was pared by 4 bases and J by 9 bases, with 12 bases of the junction left unmatched. The method was immunoSEQ multiplex PCR; TCRdb's version includes in-frame clones alone and lacks a portion of them. This sample has approximately 110,000 clones, with 70% to 90% found just once. This receptor was obtained from an adult in good health. The chain couples TRBV27 to TRBJ2-5, with TRBD2 matching 12 bases. Sequenced material: peripheral blood, taken on day 0 of AZD1222 vaccination. The CDR3 sequence: CASSSSTSGGWGAQYF. The CDR3 bases are TGTGCCAGCAGTTCCAGTACTAGCGGGGGGTGGGGGGCCCAGTACTTC.